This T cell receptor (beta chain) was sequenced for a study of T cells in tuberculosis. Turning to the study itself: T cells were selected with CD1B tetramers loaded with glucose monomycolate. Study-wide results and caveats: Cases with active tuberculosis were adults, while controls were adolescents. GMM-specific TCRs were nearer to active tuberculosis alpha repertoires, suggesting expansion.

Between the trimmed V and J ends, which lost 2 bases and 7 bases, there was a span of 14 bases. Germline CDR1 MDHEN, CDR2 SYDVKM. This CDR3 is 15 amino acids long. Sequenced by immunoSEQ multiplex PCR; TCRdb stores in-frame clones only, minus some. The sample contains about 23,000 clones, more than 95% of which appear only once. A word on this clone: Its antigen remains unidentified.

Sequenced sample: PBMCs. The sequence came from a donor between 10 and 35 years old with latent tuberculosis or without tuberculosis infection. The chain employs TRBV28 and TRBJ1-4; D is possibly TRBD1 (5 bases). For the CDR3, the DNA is TGTGCCAGCAGTTTAGTCCTTCCCCAGGGTGAAAAACTGTTTTTT. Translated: CASSLVLPQGEKLFF.